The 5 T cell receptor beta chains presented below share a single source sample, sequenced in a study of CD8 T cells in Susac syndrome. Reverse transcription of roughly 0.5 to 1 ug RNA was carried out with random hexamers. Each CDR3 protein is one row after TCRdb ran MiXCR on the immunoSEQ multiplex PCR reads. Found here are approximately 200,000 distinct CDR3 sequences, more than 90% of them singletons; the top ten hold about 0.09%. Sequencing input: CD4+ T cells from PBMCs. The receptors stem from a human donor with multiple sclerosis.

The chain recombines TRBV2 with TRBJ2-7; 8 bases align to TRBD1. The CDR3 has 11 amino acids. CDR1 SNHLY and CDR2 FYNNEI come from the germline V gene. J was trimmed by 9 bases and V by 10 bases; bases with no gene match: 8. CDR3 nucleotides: TGTGCCATCTCAGACAGGGGTGGGCAGTACTTC. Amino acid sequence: CAISDRGGQYF.

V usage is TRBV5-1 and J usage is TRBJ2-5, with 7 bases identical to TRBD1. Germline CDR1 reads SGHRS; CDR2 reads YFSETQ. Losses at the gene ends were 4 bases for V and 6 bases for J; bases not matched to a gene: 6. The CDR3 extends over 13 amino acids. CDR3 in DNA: TGCGCCAGCAGCCCGACGACAGGGAAGACCCAGTACTTC. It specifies CASSPTTGKTQYF.

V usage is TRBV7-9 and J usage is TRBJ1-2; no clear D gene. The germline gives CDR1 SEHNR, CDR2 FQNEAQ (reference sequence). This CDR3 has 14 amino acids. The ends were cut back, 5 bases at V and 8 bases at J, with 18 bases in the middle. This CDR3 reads CASSRRWASEGYTF. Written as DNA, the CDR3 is TGTGCCAGCAGCCGCCGGTGGGCGTCTGAGGGCTACACCTTC.

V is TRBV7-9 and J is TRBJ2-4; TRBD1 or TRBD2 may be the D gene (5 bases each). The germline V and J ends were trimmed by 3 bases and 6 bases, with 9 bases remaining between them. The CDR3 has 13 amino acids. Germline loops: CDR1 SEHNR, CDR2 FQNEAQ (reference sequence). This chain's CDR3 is CASSFGAGNIQYF. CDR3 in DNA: TGTGCCAGCAGCTTCGGGGCTGGAAACATTCAGTACTTC.

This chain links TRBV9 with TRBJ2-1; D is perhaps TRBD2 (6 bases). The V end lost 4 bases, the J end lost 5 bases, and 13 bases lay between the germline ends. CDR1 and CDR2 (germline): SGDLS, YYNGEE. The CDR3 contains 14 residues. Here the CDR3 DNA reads TGTGCCAGCAGCTCCCGGGACTGGAACAATGAGCAGTTCTTC. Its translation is CASSSRDWNNEQFF.